Presented here are 18 T cell receptor beta chains from one specimen sequenced in a study of blood T cell repertoires in COVID-19. The protocol was immunoSEQ multiplex PCR, while the TCRdb copy is restricted to in-frame clones and leaves out a portion. Counted here are about 170,000 clones, about 92% occurring once; the ten biggest clones make up roughly 5%. The sample was peripheral blood. These receptors were collected from a man aged 30-40 years with COVID-19, enrolled during active disease.

This clone was seen only a few times. V gene TRBV7-9 combines with J gene TRBJ2-2; possible D gene TRBD1, 6 bases. CDR3 length: 16 amino acids. Germline V gives CDR1 SEHNR, CDR2 FQNEAQ (reference sequence). The V gene lost 5 bases and the J gene lost 1 base, with 14 bases spanning the gap. CDR3 residues: CASSGPGQRNTGELFF. DNA of the CDR3: TGTGCCAGCAGCGGACCTGGACAGAGGAACACCGGGGAGCTGTTTTTT.

This chain links TRBV6-5 with TRBJ2-2; the match to TRBD1 covers 9 bases. Looked up from germline, CDR1 is MNHEY and CDR2 is SVGAGI. This CDR3 is 15 amino acids long. The J segment lost 3 bases and the V segment lost 5 bases, leaving 4 bases of the junction unmatched. Written as DNA, the CDR3 is TGTGCCAGCAGTAAGGGACAGGGATACACCGGGGAGCTGTTTTTT. Translated: CASSKGQGYTGELFF.

The genes are TRBV19 and TRBJ2-6, with 12 bases identical to TRBD1. Germline V CDR1 and CDR2: LNHDA, SQIVND (reference sequence). The CDR3 has 19 amino acids. The ends lost 2 bases at V and 1 base at J; junction bases unmatched: 6. CDR3 nucleotides: TGTGCCAGTAGTATAACGGGACAGGGGGCACTATCTGGGGCCAACGTCCTGACTTTC. Translating gives CASSITGQGALSGANVLTF. The full variable domain, completed using reference TRBV19 and TRBJ2-6, is DGGITQSPKYLFRKEGQNVTLSCEQNLNHDAMYWYRQDPGQGLRLIYYSQIVNDFQKGDIAEGYSVSREKKESFPLTVTSAQKNPTAFYLCASSITGQGALSGANVLTFGAGSRLTVL.

This rearrangement joins TRBV5-6 to TRBJ1-1, with D possibly matching TRBD1 (6 bases). This CDR3 spans 16 amino acids. Germline V lookup: CDR1 SGHDT, CDR2 YYEEEE. Trimming left V 4 bases short and J 3 bases short, with 19 bases between. CDR3 region: CASSPRGYRAHTEAFF. In nucleotides, the CDR3 is TGTGCCAGCAGCCCCCGCGGATACAGGGCCCACACTGAAGCTTTCTTT.

The J gene is TRBJ2-1, the V gene TRBV6-5; 8 bases are shared with TRBD1. CDR3 length: 14 amino acids. Germline CDR1 reads MNHEY; CDR2 reads SVGAGI. V lost 0 bases to trimming and J lost 6 bases; unmatched junction nucleotides: 1. CDR3 sequence: CASSYSGQGNEQFF. The CDR3 nucleotides read TGTGCCAGCAGTTACTCAGGACAGGGCAATGAGCAGTTCTTC.

V and J are TRBV7-9 and TRBJ2-5, with D possibly being TRBD1 (6 bases). Per the germline V gene, CDR1 is SEHNR and CDR2 is FQNEAQ (reference sequence). With 5 bases removed from V and 4 bases from J, the gap between germline ends came to 20 bases. The CDR3 is 16 residues long. CDR3 residues: CASSNIPYRDLETQYF. Written as DNA, the CDR3 is TGTGCCAGCAGCAACATCCCCTACAGGGATTTAGAGACCCAGTACTTC.

This chain uses TRBV5-1 with TRBJ2-2; maybe TRBD1 (6 bases). The CDR3 extends over 14 amino acids. Trimming took 2 bases from V and 5 from J, leaving 10 bases between them. The germline V gene has CDR1 SGHRS and CDR2 YFSETQ. CDR3 residues: CASSFVGATGELFF. In DNA, the CDR3 is TGCGCCAGCAGCTTTGTGGGGGCAACCGGGGAGCTGTTTTTT.

The chain carries TRBV30 and TRBJ1-3, with 11 bases identical to TRBD1. J gave up 4 bases and V 4 bases, and 3 bases lay outside the gene matches. CDR3 length: 14 amino acids. Germline assignment: CDR1 GTSNPN and CDR2 SVGIG (reference sequence). Here the CDR3 DNA reads TGTGCCTGGAAAGGACAGGGGGCAGGAAACACCATATATTTT. Translated: CAWKGQGAGNTIYF.

J is TRBJ2-3 and V is TRBV7-6; D is perhaps TRBD1 (6 bases). Germline V gene sequence: CDR1 SGHVS, CDR2 FNYEAQ. CDR3 length: 14 amino acids. The V end was cut by 4 bases, the J end by 4 bases, with 12 bases between. The DNA of the CDR3 is TGTGCCAGCAGCTCTCCCGAGGGGGCAGATACGCAGTATTTT. Its protein is CASSSPEGADTQYF.

V usage is TRBV7-9 and J usage is TRBJ2-1, with TRBD1 matching 10 bases. After removal of 2 bases from V and 9 bases from J, the junction contained 10 bases not matched to a gene. CDR3 length: 16 amino acids. The germline CDR1 and CDR2 sequences are SEHNR and FQNEAQ (reference sequence). CDR3 amino acids: CASSLTRDRGDTEQFF. DNA of the CDR3: TGTGCCAGCAGCTTAACCCGGGACAGGGGAGATACTGAGCAGTTCTTC.

J is TRBJ1-3 and V is TRBV6-4; D is perhaps TRBD1 (6 bases). CDR3 length: 18 amino acids. Trimming removed 5 bases from V and 3 bases from J, with 23 bases in between. CDR1 and CDR2 (germline): MRHNA, SNTAGT. The CDR3 spells CASSSRQELRRGGNTIYF. The CDR3 DNA follows: TGTGCCAGCAGTAGCCGACAGGAACTCCGTCGGGGTGGAAACACCATATATTTT.

The chain is built from TRBV19 and TRBJ1-4; D is perhaps TRBD1 (5 bases). Germline V gene lookup returns CDR1 LNHDA and CDR2 SQIVND (reference sequence). The germline V and J ends were trimmed by 3 bases and 3 bases, with 14 bases remaining between them. CDR3 length: 16 amino acids. DNA of the CDR3: TGTGCCAGTAGTATGGGATTGGGGCAGGCTAATGAAAAACTGTTTTTT. Translation: CASSMGLGQANEKLFF.

CDR3 region: CASSLLGPGNTEAFF. CDR3 in DNA: TGTGCCAGCAGCTTACTTGGTCCGGGGAACACTGAAGCTTTCTTT. The chain recombines TRBV7-3 with TRBJ1-1; D not resolved. The CDR3 has 15 amino acids. Germline V lookup: CDR1 SGHTA, CDR2 FQGTGA. V gave up 2 bases and J gave up 1 base, with 11 bases separating them.

This chain joins TRBV5-1 and TRBJ1-3, with D perhaps TRBD1 (5 bases). Germline V gene data show CDR1 as SGHRS and CDR2 as YFSETQ. The CDR3 contains 16 residues. Trimming left V 0 bases short and J 3 bases short, with 13 bases between. CDR3 residues: CASSLAGDSLGNTIYF. The DNA of the CDR3 is TGCGCCAGCAGCTTGGCCGGAGACAGCCTTGGAAACACCATATATTTT.

The chain recombines TRBV6-4 with TRBJ1-6; D remains unclear. Per germline, CDR1 MRHNA and CDR2 SNTAGT. Trimming removed 6 bases from V and 5 bases from J, with 11 bases in between. CDR3 length: 14 residues. CDR3 protein: CASRPGIDNSPLHF. The CDR3 DNA reads TGTGCCAGCAGGCCGGGGATAGATAATTCACCCCTCCACTTT.

V usage is TRBV18 and J usage is TRBJ1-1; no reliable D call. CDR1 KGHSH and CDR2 LQKENI come from the germline V gene. The CDR3 spans 14 residues. V was shortened by 6 bases and J by 4 bases, with 15 bases between the two germline ends. DNA for the CDR3: TGTGCCAGCTCTCCCCGGGTCGAGGGCACTGAAGCTTTCTTT. This translates into CASSPRVEGTEAFF. The full variable domain, its missing parts supplied by reference TRBV18 and TRBJ1-1, is NAGVMQNPRHLVRRRGQEARLRCSPMKGHSHVYWYRQLPEEGLKFMVYLQKENIIDESGMPKERFSAEFPKEGPSILRIQQVVRGDSAAYFCASSPRVEGTEAFFGQGTRLTVV.

The V gene is TRBV24-1, the J gene TRBJ2-1, with TRBD2 identical over 8 bases. The V segment lost 5 bases and the J segment 0 bases; nucleotides outside the gene matches: 8. Germline V gene lookup returns CDR1 KGHDR and CDR2 SFDVKD. The CDR3 has 17 amino acids. The chain's CDR3 is CATSAPSGQSSYNEQFF. For the CDR3, the DNA is TGTGCCACCAGTGCTCCTAGCGGGCAGAGCTCCTACAATGAGCAGTTCTTC.

The V and J genes are TRBV28 and TRBJ2-2; a weak D match, TRBD1 (6 bases). Germline CDR1 and CDR2: MDHEN and SYDVKM. This CDR3 is built from 15 residues. Trimming left V 6 bases short and J 2 bases short, with 13 bases between. Here the CDR3 reads CASRDGQLNTGELFF. CDR3 sequence (DNA): TGTGCCAGCAGGGATGGACAGCTTAACACCGGGGAGCTGTTTTTT.